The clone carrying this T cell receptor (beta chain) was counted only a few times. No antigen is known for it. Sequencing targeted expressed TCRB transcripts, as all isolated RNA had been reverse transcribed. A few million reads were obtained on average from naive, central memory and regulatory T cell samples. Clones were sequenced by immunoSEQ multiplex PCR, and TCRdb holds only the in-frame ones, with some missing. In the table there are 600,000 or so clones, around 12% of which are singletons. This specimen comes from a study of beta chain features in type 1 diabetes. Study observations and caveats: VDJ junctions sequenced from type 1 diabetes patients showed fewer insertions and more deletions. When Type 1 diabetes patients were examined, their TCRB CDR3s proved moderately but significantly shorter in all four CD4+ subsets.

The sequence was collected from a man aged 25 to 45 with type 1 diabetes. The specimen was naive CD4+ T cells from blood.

CDR3 nucleotide sequence: TGTGCCAGCAGCCCGGGACAGGGAAACGAGCAGTACTTC. Its translation: CASSPGQGNEQYF. The chain has TRBV7-9 and TRBJ2-7; 9 positions match TRBD1. The germline V gene has CDR1 SEHNR and CDR2 FQNEAQ (reference sequence). This CDR3 is 13 amino acids long. The ends lost 5 bases at V and 5 bases at J; junction bases unmatched: 4.